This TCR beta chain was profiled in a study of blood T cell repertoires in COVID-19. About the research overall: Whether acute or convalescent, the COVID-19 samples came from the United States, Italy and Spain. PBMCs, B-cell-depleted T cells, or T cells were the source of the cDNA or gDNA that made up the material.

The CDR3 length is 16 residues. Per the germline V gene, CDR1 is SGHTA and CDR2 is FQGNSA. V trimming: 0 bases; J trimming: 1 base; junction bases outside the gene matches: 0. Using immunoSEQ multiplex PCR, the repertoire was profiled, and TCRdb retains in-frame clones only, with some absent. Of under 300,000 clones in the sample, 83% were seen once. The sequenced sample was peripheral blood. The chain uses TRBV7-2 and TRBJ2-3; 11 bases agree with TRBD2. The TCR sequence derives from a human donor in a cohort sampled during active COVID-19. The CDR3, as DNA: TGTGCCAGCAGCTTAGCGACTAGCGGGGGCACAGATACGCAGTATTTT. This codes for CASSLATSGGTDTQYF.